This entry lists 24 T cell receptor beta chains sequenced from one sample in a study of identical twins. TCRdb called the 5' RACE reads again in MiXCR, with one record for every CDR3 protein. The top ten hold around 7.1% of the sample, which has under 350,000 distinct CDR3 sequences, over 8.5% seen once. The data also belong to a second study, concerning yellow fever vaccine responses in identical twins.

Sequencing was done on a sample of CD8+ T cells sorted from blood. The receptor set was obtained from a woman between 18 and 29 years old in good health.

Worth noting for this clonotype: This may come from a read error, since a much larger clone is one base off. V and J are TRBV4-1 and TRBJ2-5, with 9 bases aligning to TRBD2. J was trimmed by 4 bases and V by 4 bases; bases with no gene match: 10. This CDR3 comprises 16 residues. Germline CDR1 MGHRA, CDR2 YSYEKL. CDR3 loop: CASSRYSGSSGETQYF. CDR3 nucleotides: TGCGCCAGCAGCCGATATAGCGGGAGTAGTGGAGAGACCCAGTACTTC.

This chain links TRBV29-1 with TRBJ2-1; 8 nucleotides agree with TRBD2. CDR1 is SQVTM, CDR2 ANQGSEA, per germline. V lost 3 bases, J lost 1 base, and 5 bases stayed unmatched. The CDR3 sequence is 15 residues long. For the CDR3, the DNA is TGCAGCGTTGATAGTCTAGCGGGTTCCTACAATGAGCAGTTCTTC. The encoded protein is CSVDSLAGSYNEQFF.

This clonotype showed up many times. The rearrangement links TRBV15 to TRBJ2-7; 8 positions agree with TRBD1. Per the germline V gene, CDR1 is LNHNV and CDR2 is YYDKDF (reference sequence). Trimming removed 3 bases from V and 3 bases from J; junction bases left unmatched: 1. This CDR3 has 13 amino acids. The CDR3 is CATSSGQGYEQYF. In DNA, the CDR3 is TGTGCCACCAGCAGCGGACAGGGCTACGAGCAGTACTTC.

V gene TRBV27 combines with J gene TRBJ2-3; 9 nucleotides align to TRBD1. The V gene's germline CDR1 is MNHEY and CDR2 SMNVEV (reference sequence). With 3 bases clipped from V and 0 bases from J, the junction kept 13 bases outside the gene matches. The CDR3 has 19 amino acids. CDR3 DNA sequence: TGTGCCAGCAGTTTCCTACAGGGGGCCCCTTCACTTAGCACAGATACGCAGTATTTT. Protein product: CASSFLQGAPSLSTDTQYF.

This clonotype was observed a few times. The J gene is TRBJ2-3, the V gene TRBV27; 7 bases match TRBD2. V lost 3 bases, J lost 1 base, and 1 base stayed unmatched. Germline-derived CDR1 and CDR2 are MNHEY and SMNVEV (reference sequence). This CDR3 comprises 14 residues. This CDR3 is CASSLTSRTDTQYF. The CDR3 DNA sequence: TGTGCCAGCAGTTTGACTAGCCGCACAGATACGCAGTATTTT.

The table lists this clonotype with many counts. J is TRBJ2-1 and V is TRBV6-4; 7 bases map to TRBD1. Trimming took 2 bases from V and 4 from J; bases not matched to a gene: 5. Germline V gene sequence: CDR1 MRHNA, CDR2 SNTAGT. The CDR3 covers 15 residues. CDR3 nucleotides: TGTGCCAGCAGTGACCGGGACAGCGGATACAATGAGCAGTTCTTC. It codes for CASSDRDSGYNEQFF.

The chain carries TRBV29-1 and TRBJ2-3, with D maybe TRBD2 (6 bases). The CDR3 spans 12 residues. Deletions cut 6 bases from V and 6 bases from J, with 13 bases between. CDR1 SQVTM and CDR2 ANQGSEA come from the germline V gene. CDR3 in amino acids: CSVPGRGDTQYF. In nucleotides, the CDR3 is TGCAGCGTCCCCGGTCGGGGGGATACGCAGTATTTT.

This clonotype was seen at least ten times. This chain connects TRBV9 to TRBJ2-6, with D unresolved. The CDR3 is 15 residues long. V dropped 1 base and J dropped 2 bases, with 7 bases sitting between them. CDR1 is SGDLS, CDR2 YYNGEE, per germline. This CDR3 reads CASSVNFAGANVLTF. DNA of the CDR3: TGTGCCAGCAGCGTAAACTTTGCTGGGGCCAACGTCCTGACTTTC.

The chain employs TRBV12-3 or TRBV12-4 and TRBJ2-7, with 7 bases that match TRBD1. This CDR3 region has 12 residues. V was pared by 6 bases and J by 7 bases, with 6 bases of the junction left unmatched. CDR3 amino acids: CASRSDRREQYF. As DNA, the CDR3 is TGTGCCAGCAGATCGGACAGGAGAGAGCAGTACTTC.

This clonotype was seen repeatedly, ten times or more. V usage is TRBV7-6 and J usage is TRBJ1-1; TRBD1 aligns across 7 bases. The CDR3 loop spans 16 amino acids. In germline, CDR1 is SGHVS, CDR2 FNYEAQ. V was pared by 5 bases and J by 2 bases, with 11 bases of the junction left unmatched. CDR3: CASSLPEGQLNTEAFF. DNA for the CDR3: TGTGCCAGCAGCCTGCCGGAGGGACAGCTAAACACTGAAGCTTTCTTT. Drawing the rest from reference TRBV7-6 and TRBJ1-1, the complete variable domain is GAGVSQSPRYKVTKRGQDVALRCDPISGHVSLYWYRQALGQGPEFLTYFNYEAQQDKSGLPNDRFSAERPEGSISTLTIQRTEQRDSAMYRCASSLPEGQLNTEAFFGQGTRLTVV.

This clonotype was counted a few times. V is TRBV21-1 and J is TRBJ2-7; the tabulated D call, TRBD1, remains unverified against the DNA. TRBV21-1 corresponds to a pseudogene. The CDR3 is made up of 15 amino acids. The chain's CDR3 is CASSKSRDRGLEQYF. The CDR3 coding sequence is TGTGCCAGCAGCAAAAGCCGGGACAGGGGGCTTGAGCAGTACTTC.

The rearrangement links TRBV29-1 to TRBJ2-7, with 13 bases identical to TRBD2. Trimming at V came to 6 bases and at J to 6 bases, leaving 5 bases not matched to a gene. The germline CDR1 and CDR2 sequences are SQVTM and ANQGSEA. The CDR3 is 13 amino acids. CDR3 in DNA: TGCAGCGTCGTACTAGCGGGAGGGGGCGAGCAGTACTTC. Protein: CSVVLAGGGEQYF.

This clonotype was detected only a few times. The chain joins TRBV7-8 to TRBJ2-3, with 10 bases fitting TRBD2. The CDR3 runs 18 residues. Trimming removed 4 bases from V and 0 bases from J; junction bases left unmatched: 10. Per the germline V gene, CDR1 is SGHVS and CDR2 is FQNEAQ. The CDR3 spells CASSSGGAGGTSTDTQYF. CDR3 bases: TGTGCCAGCAGCTCCGGCGGAGCGGGGGGGACTAGCACAGATACGCAGTATTTT. The entire variable domain, with the rest obtained from reference TRBV7-8 and TRBJ2-3, is as follows: GAGVSQSPRYKVAKRGQDVALRCDPISGHVSLFWYQQALGQGPEFLTYFQNEAQLDKSGLPSDRFFAERPEGSVSTLKIQRTQQEDSAVYLCASSSGGAGGTSTDTQYFGPGTRLTVL.

In this sample, this clonotype turned up a few times. This chain uses TRBV4-2 with TRBJ1-1; 11 nucleotides line up with TRBD1. Germline V gives CDR1 LGHNA, CDR2 YNFKEQ. The CDR3 has 17 amino acids. The V gene end was trimmed by 5 bases and the J gene end by 4 bases; junction bases not matched to a gene: 12. CDR3 in amino acids: CASSSDRDRGVGTEAFF. As DNA, the CDR3 is TGTGCCAGCAGCTCAGACCGGGACAGGGGGGTGGGCACTGAAGCTTTCTTT.

Many counts were recorded for this clonotype. The chain couples TRBV29-1 to TRBJ2-1, with 9 bases fitting TRBD1. This CDR3 comprises 15 residues. The germline V gene has CDR1 SQVTM and CDR2 ANQGSEA. V lost 0 bases, J lost 4 bases, and 4 bases stayed unmatched. CDR3 amino acids: CSVEDEQGAYNEQFF. In DNA form, the CDR3 reads TGCAGCGTTGAAGATGAACAGGGGGCGTACAATGAGCAGTTCTTC.

The V gene is TRBV7-9, the J gene TRBJ2-7; the match to TRBD2 covers 7 bases. This CDR3 is built from 14 residues. CDR1 is SEHNR and CDR2 is FQNEAQ in the germline V gene (reference sequence). J lost 4 bases, V lost 4 bases, and 7 bases had no gene match. CDR3: CASSSGGSSYEQYF. Written as DNA, the CDR3 is TGTGCCAGCAGCTCCGGCGGGAGTTCTTACGAGCAGTACTTC.

Only a few counts were recorded for this clonotype. The J gene is TRBJ2-1, the V gene TRBV29-1, with TRBD2 matching over 12 bases. Germline CDR1 SQVTM, CDR2 ANQGSEA. V dropped 0 bases and J dropped 8; count of bases not matched to a gene: 5. The CDR3 sequence is 15 residues long. CDR3 bases: TGCAGCGTTGAAGATCGACTAGCGGGAGACGATGAGCAGTTCTTC. It is translated as CSVEDRLAGDDEQFF.

This clonotype was seen a few times. A junction boundary mismatches the germline segment, possibly from a read error. The J gene is TRBJ2-2, the V gene TRBV25-1; possible D gene TRBD2, 5 bases. The CDR3 covers 11 residues. CDR1 is MGHDK and CDR2 is SYGVNS in the germline V gene. The CDR3: CASSASGELFF. The CDR3 nucleotides are TGTGCCAGCAGTGCCTCCGGGGAGTTGTTTTTT.

This clonotype was recorded many times. The genes are TRBV28 and TRBJ2-7, with unresolved D. CDR3 length: 12 residues. CDR1 is MDHEN and CDR2 is SYDVKM in the germline V gene. The ends were cut back, 3 bases at V and 1 base at J, with 4 bases in the middle. The CDR3 DNA is TGTGCCAGCAGTTTGGAATCCTACGAGCAGTACTTC. Translating gives CASSLESYEQYF.

At least ten counts were recorded for this clonotype. The CDR3 DNA follows: TGTGCCAGTAAGAATGGGGTAGCGGGAAACAATGAGCAGTTCTTC. Translating gives CASKNGVAGNNEQFF. The chain joins TRBV19 to TRBJ2-1; 8 positions agree with TRBD2. After removal of 7 bases from V and 5 bases from J, the junction contained 10 bases not matched to a gene. Germline values: CDR1 LNHDA, CDR2 SQIVND (reference sequence). The CDR3 has 15 residues. Full variable domain (missing parts from reference TRBV19 and TRBJ2-1): DGGITQSPKYLFRKEGQNVTLSCEQNLNHDAMYWYRQDPGQGLRLIYYSQIVNDFQKGDIAEGYSVSREKKESFPLTVTSAQKNPTAFYLCASKNGVAGNNEQFFGPGTRLTVL.

This clonotype was observed a handful of times. The chain employs TRBV7-3 and TRBJ1-1, with TRBD1 matching 8 bases. CDR1 is SGHTA, CDR2 FQGTGA, per germline. The CDR3 is 14 amino acids. V shed 3 bases, J shed 5 bases, and the junction held 5 bases outside the gene matches. The CDR3 sequence: CASSFTGGETEAFF. The CDR3 region has the DNA TGTGCCAGCAGCTTCACAGGGGGAGAGACTGAAGCTTTCTTT.

J is TRBJ2-3 and V is TRBV4-2; 8 bases line up with TRBD1. Germline CDR1 LGHNA, CDR2 YNFKEQ. The CDR3 runs 22 residues. Trimming removed 4 bases from V and 6 bases from J; junction bases left unmatched: 30. The CDR3 loop is CASSPTETGIRADRVGGDTQYF. CDR3 sequence (DNA): TGTGCCAGCAGCCCCACGGAGACTGGGATCAGGGCGGACAGGGTAGGGGGGGATACGCAGTATTTT.

Ten or more counts support this clonotype. The chain links TRBV4-2 to TRBJ2-7, with D possibly called TRBD1 or TRBD2 (5 bases each). This CDR3 contains 14 residues. The ends were cut back, 4 bases at V and 3 bases at J, with 13 bases in the middle. The V gene's germline CDR1 is LGHNA and CDR2 YNFKEQ. The CDR3 sequence: CASSLPGTFYEQYF. DNA of the CDR3: TGTGCCAGCAGCCTCCCCGGGACCTTCTACGAGCAGTACTTC.

This clonotype was counted many times. The chain links TRBV6-5 to TRBJ1-5; D is possibly TRBD1 (6 bases). CDR3 length: 16 amino acids. V dropped 4 bases and J dropped 2 bases, with 15 bases sitting between them. In germline, CDR1 is MNHEY, CDR2 SVGAGI. CDR3 coding DNA: TGTGCCAGCAGTTCGACAGGTTCGATGGGCAATCAGCCCCAGCATTTT. Its protein product is CASSSTGSMGNQPQHF.